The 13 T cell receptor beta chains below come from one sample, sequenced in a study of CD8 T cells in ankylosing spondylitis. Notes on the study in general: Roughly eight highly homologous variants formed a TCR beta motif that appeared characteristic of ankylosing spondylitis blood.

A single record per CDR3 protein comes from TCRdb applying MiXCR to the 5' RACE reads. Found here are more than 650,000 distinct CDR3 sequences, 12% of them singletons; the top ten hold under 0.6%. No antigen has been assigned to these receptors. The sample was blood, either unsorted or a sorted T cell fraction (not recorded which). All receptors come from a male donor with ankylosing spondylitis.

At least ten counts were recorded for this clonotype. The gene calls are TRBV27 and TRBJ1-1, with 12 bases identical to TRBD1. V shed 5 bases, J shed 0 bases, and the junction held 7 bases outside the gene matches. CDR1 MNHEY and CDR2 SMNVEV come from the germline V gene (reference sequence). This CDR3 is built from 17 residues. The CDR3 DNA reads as TGTGCCAGCAGTAAAGGGACAGGGGGCTTTTTGAACACTGAAGCTTTCTTT. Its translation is CASSKGTGGFLNTEAFF.

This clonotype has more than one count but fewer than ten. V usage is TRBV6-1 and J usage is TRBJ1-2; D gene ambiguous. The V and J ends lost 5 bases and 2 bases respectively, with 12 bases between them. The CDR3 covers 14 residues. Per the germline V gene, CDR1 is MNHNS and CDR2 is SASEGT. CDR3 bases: TGTGCCAGCAGTCGGTTCGGGGAGAACTATGGCTACACCTTC. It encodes CASSRFGENYGYTF.

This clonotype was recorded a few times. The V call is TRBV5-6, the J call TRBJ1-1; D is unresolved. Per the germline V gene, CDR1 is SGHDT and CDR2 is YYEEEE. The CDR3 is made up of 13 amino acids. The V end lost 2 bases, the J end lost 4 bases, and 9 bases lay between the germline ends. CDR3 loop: CASSLMMGTEAFF. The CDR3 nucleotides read TGTGCCAGCAGCTTAATGATGGGCACTGAAGCTTTCTTT.

The CDR3 protein is CASSQRQFYGYTF. CDR3 in DNA: TGTGCCAGCAGCCAACGACAGTTCTATGGCTACACCTTC. The rearrangement links TRBV14 to TRBJ1-2, with D maybe TRBD1 (5 bases). Germline assignment: CDR1 SGHDN and CDR2 FVKESK. V gave up 2 bases and J gave up 4 bases, with 8 bases separating them. This CDR3 contains 13 residues.

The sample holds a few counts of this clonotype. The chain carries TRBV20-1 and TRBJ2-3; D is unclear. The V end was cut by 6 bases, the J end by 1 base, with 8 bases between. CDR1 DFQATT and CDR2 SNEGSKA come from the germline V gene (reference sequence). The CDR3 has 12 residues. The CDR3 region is CSAPEGTDTQYF. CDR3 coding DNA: TGCAGTGCACCGGAAGGCACAGATACGCAGTATTTT.

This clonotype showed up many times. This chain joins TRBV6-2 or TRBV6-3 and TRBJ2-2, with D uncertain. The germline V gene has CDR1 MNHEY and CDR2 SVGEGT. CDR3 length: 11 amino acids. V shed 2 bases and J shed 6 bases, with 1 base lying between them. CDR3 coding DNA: TGTGCCAGCAGTTACGCCGGGGAGCTGTTTTTT. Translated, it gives CASSYAGELFF.

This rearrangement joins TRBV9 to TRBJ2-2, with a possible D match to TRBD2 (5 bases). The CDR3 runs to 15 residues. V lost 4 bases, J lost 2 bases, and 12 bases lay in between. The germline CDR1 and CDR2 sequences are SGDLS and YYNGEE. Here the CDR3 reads CASSTRRLNTGELFF. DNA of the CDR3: TGTGCCAGCAGCACTAGACGATTAAACACCGGGGAGCTGTTTTTT.

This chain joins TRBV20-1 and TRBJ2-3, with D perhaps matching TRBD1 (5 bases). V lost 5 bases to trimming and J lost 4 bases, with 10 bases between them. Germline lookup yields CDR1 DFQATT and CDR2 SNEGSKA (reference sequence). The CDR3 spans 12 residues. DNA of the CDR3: TGCAGTGCTCCCAGGGCTTCAGATACGCAGTATTTT. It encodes CSAPRASDTQYF.

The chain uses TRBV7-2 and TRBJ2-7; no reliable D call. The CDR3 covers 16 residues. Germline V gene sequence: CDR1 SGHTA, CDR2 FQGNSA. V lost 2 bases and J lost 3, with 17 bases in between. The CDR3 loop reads CASSLSVPGRDYEQYF. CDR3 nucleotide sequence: TGTGCCAGCAGCTTATCTGTCCCAGGCCGTGACTACGAGCAGTACTTC.

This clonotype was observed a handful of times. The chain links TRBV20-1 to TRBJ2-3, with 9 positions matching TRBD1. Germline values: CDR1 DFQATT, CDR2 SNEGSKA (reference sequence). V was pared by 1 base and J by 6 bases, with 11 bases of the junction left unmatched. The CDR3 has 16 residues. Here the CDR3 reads CSARAPGQGLADTQYF. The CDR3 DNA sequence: TGCAGTGCTAGAGCTCCGGGACAGGGCCTAGCGGATACGCAGTATTTT.

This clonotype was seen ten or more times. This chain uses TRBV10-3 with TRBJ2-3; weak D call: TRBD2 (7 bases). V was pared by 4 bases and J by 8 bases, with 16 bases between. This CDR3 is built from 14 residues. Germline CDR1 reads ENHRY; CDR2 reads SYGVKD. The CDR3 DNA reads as TGTGCCATCAGTGGAAAGACTAGCAGGGGTACGCAGTATTTT. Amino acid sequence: CAISGKTSRGTQYF.

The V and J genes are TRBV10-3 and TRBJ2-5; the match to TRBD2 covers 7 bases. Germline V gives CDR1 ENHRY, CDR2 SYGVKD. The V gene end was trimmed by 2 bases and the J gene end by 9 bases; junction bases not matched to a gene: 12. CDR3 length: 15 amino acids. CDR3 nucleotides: TGTGCCATCAGTGAGGGTTCTTCCGGGGGGATGGCCCAGTACTTC. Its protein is CAISEGSSGGMAQYF.

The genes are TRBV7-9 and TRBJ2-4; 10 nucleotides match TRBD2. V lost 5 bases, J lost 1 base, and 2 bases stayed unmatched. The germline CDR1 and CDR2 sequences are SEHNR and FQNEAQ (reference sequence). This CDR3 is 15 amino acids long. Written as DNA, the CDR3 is TGTGCCAGCAGCCCTAGCGGGAGCGCCAAAAACATTCAGTACTTC. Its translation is CASSPSGSAKNIQYF.